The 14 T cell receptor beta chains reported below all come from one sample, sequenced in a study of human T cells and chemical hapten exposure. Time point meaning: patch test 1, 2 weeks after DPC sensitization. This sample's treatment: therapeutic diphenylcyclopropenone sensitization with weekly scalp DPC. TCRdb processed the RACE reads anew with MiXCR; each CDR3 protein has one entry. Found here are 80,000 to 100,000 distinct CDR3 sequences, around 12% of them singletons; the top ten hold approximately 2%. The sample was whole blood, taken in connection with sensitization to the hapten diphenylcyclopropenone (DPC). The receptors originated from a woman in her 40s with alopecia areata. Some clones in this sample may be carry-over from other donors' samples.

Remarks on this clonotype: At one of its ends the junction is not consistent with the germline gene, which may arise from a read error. In DNA form, the CDR3 reads TGTGTCACCAGGAGGGGTCAGGCGGGAGGAGAGGATACGCAGTATTTT. It codes for CVTRRGQAGGEDTQYF. The rearrangement uses TRBV24-1 and TRBJ2-3; 8 bases fit TRBD2. Per the germline V gene, CDR1 is KGHDR and CDR2 is SFDVKD. CDR3 length equals 16 residues.

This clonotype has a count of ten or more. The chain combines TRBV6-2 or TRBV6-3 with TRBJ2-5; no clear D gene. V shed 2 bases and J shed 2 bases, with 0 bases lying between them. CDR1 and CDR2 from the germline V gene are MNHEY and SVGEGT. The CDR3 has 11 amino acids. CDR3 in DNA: TGTGCCAGCAGTTACCAAGAGACCCAGTACTTC. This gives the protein CASSYQETQYF.

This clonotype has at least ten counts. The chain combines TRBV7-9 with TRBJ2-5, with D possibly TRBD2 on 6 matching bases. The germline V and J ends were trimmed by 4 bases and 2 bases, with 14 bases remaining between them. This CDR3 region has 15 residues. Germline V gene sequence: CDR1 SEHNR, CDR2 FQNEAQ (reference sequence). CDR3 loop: CASSSSGTYQETQYF. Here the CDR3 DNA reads TGTGCCAGCAGCTCCTCCGGGACTTATCAAGAGACCCAGTACTTC.

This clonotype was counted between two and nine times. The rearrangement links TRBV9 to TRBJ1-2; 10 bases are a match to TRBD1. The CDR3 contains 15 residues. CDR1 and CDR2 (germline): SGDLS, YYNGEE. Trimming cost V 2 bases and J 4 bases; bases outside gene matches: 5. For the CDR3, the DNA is TGTGCCAGCAGCGTTTCCGGGACAGGGGCCTATGGCTACACCTTC. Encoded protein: CASSVSGTGAYGYTF.

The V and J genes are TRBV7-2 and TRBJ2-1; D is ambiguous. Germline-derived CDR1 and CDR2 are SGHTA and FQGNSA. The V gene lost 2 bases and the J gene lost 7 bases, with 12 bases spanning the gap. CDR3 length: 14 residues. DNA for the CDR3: TGTGCCAGCAGCTTATGGTCTACCCCGAATGAGCAGTTCTTC. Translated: CASSLWSTPNEQFF.

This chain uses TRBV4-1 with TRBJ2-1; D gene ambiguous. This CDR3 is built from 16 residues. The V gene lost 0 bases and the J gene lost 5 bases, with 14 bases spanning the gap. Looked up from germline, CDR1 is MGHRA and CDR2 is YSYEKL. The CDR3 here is CASSQDLNSTNNEQFF. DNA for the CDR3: TGCGCCAGCAGCCAAGATCTTAACTCAACCAACAATGAGCAGTTCTTC.

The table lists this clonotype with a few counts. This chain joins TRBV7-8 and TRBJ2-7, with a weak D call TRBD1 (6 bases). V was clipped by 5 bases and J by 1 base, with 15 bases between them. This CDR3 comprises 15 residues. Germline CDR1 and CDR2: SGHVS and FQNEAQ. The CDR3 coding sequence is TGTGCCAGCAGCCTAAGGGGGACCGATTCCTACGAGCAGTACTTC. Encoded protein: CASSLRGTDSYEQYF.

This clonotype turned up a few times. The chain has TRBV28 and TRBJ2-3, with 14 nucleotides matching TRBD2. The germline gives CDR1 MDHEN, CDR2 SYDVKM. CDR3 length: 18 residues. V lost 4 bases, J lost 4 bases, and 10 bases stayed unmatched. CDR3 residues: CASSSGTSGSPSADTQYF. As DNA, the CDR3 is TGTGCCAGCAGTTCGGGGACTAGCGGGAGTCCCTCGGCAGATACGCAGTATTTT.

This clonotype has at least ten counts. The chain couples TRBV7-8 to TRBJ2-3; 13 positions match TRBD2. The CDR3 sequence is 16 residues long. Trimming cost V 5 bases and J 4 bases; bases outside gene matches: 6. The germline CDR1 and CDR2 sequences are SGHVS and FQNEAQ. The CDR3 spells CASSPGTSGISDTQYF. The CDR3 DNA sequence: TGTGCCAGCAGCCCAGGGACTAGCGGGATCTCAGATACGCAGTATTTT.

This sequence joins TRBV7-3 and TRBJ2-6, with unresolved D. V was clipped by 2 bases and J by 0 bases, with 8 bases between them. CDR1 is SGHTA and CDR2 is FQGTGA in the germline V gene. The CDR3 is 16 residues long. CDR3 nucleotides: TGTGCCAGCAGCTTAGCGAGGAGCTCTGGGGCCAACGTCCTGACTTTC. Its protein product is CASSLARSSGANVLTF.

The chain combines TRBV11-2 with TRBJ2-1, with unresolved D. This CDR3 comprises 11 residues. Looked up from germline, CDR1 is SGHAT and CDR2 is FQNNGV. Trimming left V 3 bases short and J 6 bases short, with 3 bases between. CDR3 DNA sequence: TGTGCCAGCAGCTTCAGCAATGAGCAGTTCTTC. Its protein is CASSFSNEQFF. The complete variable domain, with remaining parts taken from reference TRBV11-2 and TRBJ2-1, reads EAGVAQSPRYKIIEKRQSVAFWCNPISGHATLYWYQQILGQGPKLLIQFQNNGVVDDSQLPKDRFSAERLKGVDSTLKIQPAKLEDSAVYLCASSFSNEQFFGPGTRLTVL.

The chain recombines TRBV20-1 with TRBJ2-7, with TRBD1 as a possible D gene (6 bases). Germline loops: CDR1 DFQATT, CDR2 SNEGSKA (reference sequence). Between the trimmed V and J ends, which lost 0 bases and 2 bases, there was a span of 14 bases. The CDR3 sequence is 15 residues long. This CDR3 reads CSARDLRDITYEQYF. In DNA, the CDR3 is TGCAGTGCTAGAGATCTCCGGGACATAACCTACGAGCAGTACTTC.

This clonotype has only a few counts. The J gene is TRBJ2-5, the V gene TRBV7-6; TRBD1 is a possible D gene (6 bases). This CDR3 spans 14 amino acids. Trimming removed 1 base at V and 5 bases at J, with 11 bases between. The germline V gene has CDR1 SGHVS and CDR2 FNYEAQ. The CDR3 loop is CASSLGTDKETQYF. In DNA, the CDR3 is TGTGCCAGCAGCTTAGGGACAGACAAGGAGACCCAGTACTTC.

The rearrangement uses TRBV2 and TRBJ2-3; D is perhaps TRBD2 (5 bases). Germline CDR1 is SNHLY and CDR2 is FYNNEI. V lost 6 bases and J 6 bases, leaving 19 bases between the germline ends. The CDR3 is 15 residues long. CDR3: CASRGWSDRRDTQYF. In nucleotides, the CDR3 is TGTGCCAGCAGGGGGTGGTCCGATCGGAGGGATACGCAGTATTTT.